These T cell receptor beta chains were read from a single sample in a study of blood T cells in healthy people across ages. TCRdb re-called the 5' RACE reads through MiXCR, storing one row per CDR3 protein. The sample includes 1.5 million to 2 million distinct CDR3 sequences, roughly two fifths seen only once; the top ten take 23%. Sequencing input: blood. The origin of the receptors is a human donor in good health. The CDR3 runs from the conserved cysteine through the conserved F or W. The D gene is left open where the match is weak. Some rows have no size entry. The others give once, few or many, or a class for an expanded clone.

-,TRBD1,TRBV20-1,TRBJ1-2,CSAKDRGLGDYGYTF,TGCAGTGCTAAGGACAGGGGGCTGGGGGACTATGGCTACACCTTC
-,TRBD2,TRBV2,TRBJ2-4,CASNLDGTSRTIQYF,TGTGCCAGCAATTTGGACGGGACTAGCAGGACCATTCAGTACTTC
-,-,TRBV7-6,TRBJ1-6,CASSPGFHSPLHF,TGTGCCAGCAGCCCAGGGTTCCATTCACCCCTCCACTTT
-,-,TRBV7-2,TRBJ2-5,CASSSTTGGLEETQYF,TGTGCCAGCAGTAGCACTACCGGGGGGCTTGAAGAGACCCAGTACTTC
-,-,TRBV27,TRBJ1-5,CASRAGANQPQHF,TGTGCCAGCAGAGCAGGGGCGAATCAGCCCCAGCATTTT
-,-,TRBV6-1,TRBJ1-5,CANSVEPSYQPQHF,TGTGCCAACAGTGTAGAGCCGAGTTATCAGCCCCAGCATTTT
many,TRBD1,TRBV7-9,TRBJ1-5,CASSSTGDQPQHF,TGTGCCAGCAGCTCGACAGGGGATCAGCCCCAGCATTTT
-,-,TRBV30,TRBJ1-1,CALNRGGNTEAFF,TGTGCTTTGAATCGAGGGGGAAACACTGAAGCTTTCTTT
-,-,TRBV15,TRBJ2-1,CATRLAGASNERFF,TGTGCCACCAGGCTCGCGGGGGCGAGCAATGAGCGGTTCTTC
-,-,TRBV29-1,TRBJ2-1,CSAGAGLYNNGQFF,TGCAGCGCCGGTGCGGGACTCTATAACAATGGGCAGTTCTTC
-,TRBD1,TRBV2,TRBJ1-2,CASSEGQELQYGHTF,TGTGCCAGCAGTGAGGGACAGGAGTTACAGTATGGCCACACCTTC
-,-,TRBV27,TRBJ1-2,CASSLSVGLGYGYTF,TGTGCCAGCAGTTTATCGGTAGGGCTAGGTTATGGCTACACCTTC
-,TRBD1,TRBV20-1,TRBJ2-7,CSQDRITYEQYF,TGCAGCCAGGACAGGATCACCTACGAGCAGTACTTC
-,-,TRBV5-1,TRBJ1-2,CASSLSRVRDGYTF,TGCGCCAGCAGCTTATCGAGGGTCCGGGATGGCTACACCTTC
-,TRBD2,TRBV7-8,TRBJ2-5,CATGGETQYF,TGTGCCACGGGGGGGGAGACCCAGTACTTC
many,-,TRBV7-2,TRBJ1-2,CASSLYGGLGYTF,TGTGCCAGCAGCTTATATGGGGGTTTAGGCTACACCTTC
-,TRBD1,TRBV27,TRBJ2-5,CASSQTGTGAEGQYF,TGTGCCAGCAGTCAGACCGGGACAGGGGCTGAGGGGCAGTACTTC
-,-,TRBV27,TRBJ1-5,CASSPTGTIGSQPQHF,TGTGCCAGCAGTCCAACCGGGACAATAGGAAGTCAGCCCCAGCATTTT
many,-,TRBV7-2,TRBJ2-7,CASSRTMAYEQYF,TGTGCCAGCAGCCGGACCATGGCCTACGAGCAGTACTTC
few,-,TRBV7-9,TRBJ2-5,CASSLNRAQYF,TGTGCCAGCAGCCTTAACAGGGCCCAGTACTTC
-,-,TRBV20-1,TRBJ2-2,CSARGGNANTGELFF,TGCAGTGCTAGGGGGGGCAATGCCAACACCGGGGAGCTGTTTTTT
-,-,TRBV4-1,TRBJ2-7,CASSQESRTGDEQYF,TGCGCCAGCAGCCAAGAATCACGGACCGGGGACGAGCAGTACTTC
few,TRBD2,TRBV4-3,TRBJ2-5,CASSQEASGGIKETQYF,TGCGCCAGCAGCCAAGAGGCTAGCGGGGGGATCAAAGAGACCCAGTACTTC
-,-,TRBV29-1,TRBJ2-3,CSDTGSSDTQYF,TGCAGCGATACAGGGAGCTCAGATACGCAGTATTTT
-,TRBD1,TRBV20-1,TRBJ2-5,CSASTGGQGTQYF,TGCAGTGCTTCGACAGGGGGCCAAGGGACCCAGTACTTC
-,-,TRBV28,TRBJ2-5,CARRTRGAGETQYF,TGTGCCCGCAGAACACGGGGGGCCGGGGAGACCCAGTACTTC
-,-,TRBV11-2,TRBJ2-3,CASSLDVASDTQYF,TGTGCCAGCAGCTTAGATGTCGCGTCAGATACGCAGTATTTT
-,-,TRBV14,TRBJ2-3,CASSQEGGWYRVNTQYF,TGTGCCAGCAGCCAAGAAGGAGGATGGTATCGGGTAAATACGCAGTATTTT
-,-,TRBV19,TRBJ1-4,CASSIATTNEKLFF,TGTGCCAGTAGTATAGCTACAACTAATGAAAAACTGTTTTTT
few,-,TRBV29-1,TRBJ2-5,CSVAFWTVEETQYF,TGCAGCGTGGCCTTCTGGACAGTTGAAGAGACCCAGTACTTC
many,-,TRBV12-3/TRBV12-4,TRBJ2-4,CASSPQGDLAKNIQYF,TGTGCCAGCAGCCCCCAGGGGGACTTAGCCAAAAACATTCAGTACTTC
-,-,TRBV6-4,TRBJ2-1,CASGPTTSNNEQFF,TGTGCCAGCGGTCCTACGACTAGTAACAATGAGCAGTTCTTC
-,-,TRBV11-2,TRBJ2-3,CASSLDPGHRGSTDTQYF,TGTGCCAGCAGCTTAGATCCCGGCCACCGGGGGAGCACAGATACGCAGTATTTT
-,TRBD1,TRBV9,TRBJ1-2,CASSGGIRDSVSGYTF,TGTGCCAGCAGTGGGGGGATACGGGACAGCGTTTCTGGCTACACCTTC
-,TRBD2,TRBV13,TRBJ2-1,CASSFRPQLAGEINEQFF,TGTGCCAGCAGCTTTCGACCCCAACTAGCGGGGGAAATTAATGAGCAGTTCTTC
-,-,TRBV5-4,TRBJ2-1,CASSSLADSCGEQFF,TGTGCCAGCAGCTCCTTAGCGGATAGCTGCGGAGAGCAGTTCTTC
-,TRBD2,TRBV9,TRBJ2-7,CASSATAGGPDYEQYF,TGTGCCAGCAGCGCCACAGCGGGGGGGCCGGATTACGAGCAGTACTTC
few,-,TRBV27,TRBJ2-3,CASTFGIRADTQYF,TGTGCCAGCACCTTCGGGATCAGGGCAGATACGCAGTATTTT
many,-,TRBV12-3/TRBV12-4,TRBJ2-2,CASSLDGNTGELFF,TGTGCCAGCAGCCTCGACGGGAACACCGGGGAGCTGTTTTTT
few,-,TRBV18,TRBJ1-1,CASSPRAGEGDTEAFF,TGTGCCAGCTCACCAAGGGCAGGGGAAGGGGACACTGAAGCTTTCTTT
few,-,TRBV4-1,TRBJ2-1,CASSQGKGLRDEQFF,TGCGCCAGCAGCCAAGGCAAGGGTCTTAGGGATGAGCAGTTCTTC
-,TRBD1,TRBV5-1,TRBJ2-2,CASSLRPRGQGAQSGELFF,TGCGCCAGCAGCTTGAGGCCGCGGGGACAGGGGGCTCAATCCGGGGAGCTGTTTTTT
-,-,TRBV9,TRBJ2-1,CASSLGVLGFYEQFF,TGTGCCAGCAGCCTCGGCGTCCTGGGGTTTTACGAGCAGTTCTTC
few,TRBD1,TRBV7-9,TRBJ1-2,CASSSTGGASYGYTF,TGTGCCAGCAGCTCAACAGGGGGCGCGAGCTATGGCTACACCTTC
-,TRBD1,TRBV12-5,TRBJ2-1,CASGSPGTGGNEQFF,TGTGCTAGTGGTTCCCCCGGGACAGGGGGCAATGAGCAGTTCTTC
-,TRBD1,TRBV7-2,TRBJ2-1,CASRPNRGGFNEQFF,TGTGCCAGCAGACCTAACAGGGGTGGCTTTAATGAGCAGTTCTTC
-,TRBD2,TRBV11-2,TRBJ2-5,CASSPPGGPGETQYF,TGTGCCAGCAGCCCTCCGGGGGGGCCTGGGGAGACCCAGTACTTC